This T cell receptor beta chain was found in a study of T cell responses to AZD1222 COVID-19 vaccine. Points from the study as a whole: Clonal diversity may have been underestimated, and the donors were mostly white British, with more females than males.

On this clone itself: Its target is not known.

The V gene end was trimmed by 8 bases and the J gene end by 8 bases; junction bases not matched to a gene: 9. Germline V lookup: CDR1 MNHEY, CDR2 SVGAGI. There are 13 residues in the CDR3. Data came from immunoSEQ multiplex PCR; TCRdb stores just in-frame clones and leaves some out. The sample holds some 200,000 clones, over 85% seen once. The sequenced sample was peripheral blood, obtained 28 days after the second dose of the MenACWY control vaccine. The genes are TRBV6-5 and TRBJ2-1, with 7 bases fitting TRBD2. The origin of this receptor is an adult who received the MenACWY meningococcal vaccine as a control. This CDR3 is CASRLAAQDEQFF. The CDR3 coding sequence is TGTGCCAGCCGGCTAGCGGCACAAGATGAGCAGTTCTTC.